This TCR beta chain was retrieved from a study of OX40 agonist ivuxolimab in advanced cancers. Study at large: Dose-escalation patients had hepatocellular carcinoma, melanoma, renal cell or head and neck cancer. The dose-escalation cohort was over 65% male, with a mean age of approximately 61 years, ranging about 20 to 79.

Losses at the gene ends were 2 bases for V and 6 bases for J; bases not matched to a gene: 3. Germline V gene data show CDR1 as SGHAT and CDR2 as FQNNGV. The CDR3 consists of 13 residues. Excluded were patients having autoimmune disease history or systemic immunosuppression. The data were produced by immunoSEQ multiplex PCR, yet TCRdb's version contains in-frame clones alone and is incomplete. The table shows roughly 60,000 clones, with around 84% occurring only once. The chain employs TRBV11-2 and TRBJ2-7, with 8 nucleotides matching TRBD2. The TCR was taken from an adult with an advanced solid tumor such as melanoma, head and neck, liver or kidney cancer. The specimen was CD4+ or CD8+ T cells sorted from blood, collected in a trial of the OX40 agonist ivuxolimab. CDR3 DNA: TGTGCCAGCAGCTTAAGCGGGGGCCGCGAGCAGTACTTC. Translated: CASSLSGGREQYF.